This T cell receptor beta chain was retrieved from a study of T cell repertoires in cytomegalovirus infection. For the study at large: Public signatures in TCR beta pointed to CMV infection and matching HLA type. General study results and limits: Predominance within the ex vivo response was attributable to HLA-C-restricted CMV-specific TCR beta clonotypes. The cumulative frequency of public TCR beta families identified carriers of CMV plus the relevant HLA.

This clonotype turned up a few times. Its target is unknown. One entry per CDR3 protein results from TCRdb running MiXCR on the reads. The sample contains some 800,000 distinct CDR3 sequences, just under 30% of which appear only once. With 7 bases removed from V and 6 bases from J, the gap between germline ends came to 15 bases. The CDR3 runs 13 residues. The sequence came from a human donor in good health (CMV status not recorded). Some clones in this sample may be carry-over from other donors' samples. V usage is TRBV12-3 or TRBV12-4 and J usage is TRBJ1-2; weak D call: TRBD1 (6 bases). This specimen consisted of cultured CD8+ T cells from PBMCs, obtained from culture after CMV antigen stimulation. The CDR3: CASTRVTGNGYTF. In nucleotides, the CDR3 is TGTGCCAGCACTAGAGTCACAGGGAATGGCTACACCTTC.